Listed below are T cell receptor beta chains from one sample, sequenced in a study of Tregs in tolerant kidney transplant recipients. Produced via immunoSEQ multiplex PCR; TCRdb's table is partial and in-frame only. Of tens of thousands of clones listed, roughly 93% are singletons. The specimen was CD4+ T cells from blood (PBMCs), collected 12 months after the transplant. The source of these receptors is a human patient who received a combined kidney and bone marrow transplant. A share of the T cells may be of graft donor origin. Both conserved end residues are part of each CDR3. Fields, in order: D gene, clone size, V gene, J gene, CDR3 protein, CDR3 DNA. A D gene is named only where the DNA matches it firmly. Size is stated for part of the rows, as once, few or many counts, or as a class when the clone is expanded.

D: NA; size: once; V: TRBV27; J: TRBJ2-1; CDR3: CASSFGPLLVKAREQFF; DNA: TGTGCCAGCAGTTTCGGCCCGTTACTAGTTAAGGCCCGTGAGCAGTTCTTC
D: TRBD2; size: NA; V: TRBV5-1; J: TRBJ2-3; CDR3: CASSLQRGDTDTQYF; DNA: TGCGCCAGCAGCTTGCAGCGGGGGGACACAGATACGCAGTATTTT
D: TRBD2; size: NA; V: TRBV19; J: TRBJ2-5; CDR3: CASMNSGAETQYF; DNA: TGTGCCAGTATGAATAGCGGGGCAGAGACCCAGTACTTC
D: TRBD1; size: NA; V: TRBV28; J: TRBJ2-4; CDR3: CASSFRPGQGYIQYF; DNA: TGTGCCAGCAGTTTTCGCCCGGGACAGGGCTACATTCAGTACTTC
D: TRBD1; size: few; V: TRBV6-5; J: TRBJ2-7; CDR3: CASSYRRGIAYEQYF; DNA: TGTGCCAGCAGTTACCGCAGGGGGATAGCCTACGAGCAGTACTTC
D: NA; size: NA; V: TRBV18; J: TRBJ2-2; CDR3: CASSRSNALFF; DNA: TGTGCCAGCTCACGGTCTAACGCGCTGTTTTTT
D: NA; size: NA; V: TRBV6-6; J: TRBJ1-2; CDR3: CASSYPAGNYGYTF; DNA: TGTGCCAGCAGTTACCCGGCAGGAAACTATGGCTACACCTTC
D: NA; size: NA; V: TRBV5-1; J: TRBJ1-2; CDR3: CASSLQGGDYGYTF; DNA: TGCGCCAGCAGCTTACAGGGAGGGGACTATGGCTACACCTTC
D: TRBD1; size: NA; V: TRBV28; J: TRBJ1-2; CDR3: CASATGSGYTF; DNA: TGTGCCAGCGCGACAGGGTCTGGCTACACCTTC
D: TRBD1; size: NA; V: TRBV7-2; J: TRBJ2-7; CDR3: CASSLWDRDYEQYF; DNA: TGTGCCAGCAGCTTATGGGACAGGGACTACGAGCAGTACTTC
D: NA; size: NA; V: TRBV7-9; J: TRBJ1-3; CDR3: CASSFQSSGNTIYF; DNA: TGTGCCAGCAGCTTTCAGTCCTCTGGAAACACCATATATTTT
D: NA; size: NA; V: TRBV11-1; J: TRBJ2-3; CDR3: CASSLGFRGSTDTQYF; DNA: TGTGCCAGCAGCTTAGGGTTTAGGGGAAGCACAGATACGCAGTATTTT
D: NA; size: NA; V: TRBV18; J: TRBJ1-2; CDR3: CASSPNGEGYGYTF; DNA: TGTGCCAGCTCACCCAACGGGGAGGGATATGGCTACACCTTC
D: NA; size: NA; V: TRBV19; J: TRBJ2-7; CDR3: CASSFSLGSRGYEQYF; DNA: TGTGCCAGTAGTTTCTCCCTCGGAAGCCGGGGATACGAGCAGTACTTC
D: NA; size: once; V: TRBV7-9; J: TRBJ2-1; CDR3: CASSFRLAKHNEQFF; DNA: TGTGCCAGCAGCTTCCGGCTAGCGAAGCACAATGAGCAGTTCTTC
D: TRBD1; size: NA; V: TRBV2; J: TRBJ2-1; CDR3: CASRGQGAEQFF; DNA: TGTGCCAGCAGGGGCCAGGGGGCTGAGCAGTTCTTC
D: NA; size: NA; V: TRBV5-1; J: TRBJ2-5; CDR3: CASSPVTPQETQYF; DNA: TGCGCCAGCAGCCCTGTTACTCCCCAAGAGACCCAGTACTTC
D: TRBD2; size: NA; V: TRBV7-2; J: TRBJ2-7; CDR3: CASSPGSGRAKEYEQYF; DNA: TGTGCCAGCAGCCCGGGCAGCGGGAGGGCCAAGGAATACGAGCAGTACTTC
D: TRBD1; size: NA; V: TRBV19; J: TRBJ2-7; CDR3: CASRDRGHSYEQYF; DNA: TGTGCCAGTAGGGACAGGGGGCACTCCTACGAGCAGTACTTC
D: NA; size: NA; V: TRBV7-2; J: TRBJ2-7; CDR3: CASSSQIRTVSSYEQYF; DNA: TGTGCCAGCAGCTCGCAGATACGGACAGTGAGCTCCTACGAGCAGTACTTC
D: NA; size: NA; V: TRBV4-1; J: TRBJ1-2; CDR3: CASSQGGTQVGCTF; DNA: TGCGCCAGCAGCCAAGGCGGGACCCAGGTGGGCTGCACCTTC
D: NA; size: NA; V: TRBV15; J: TRBJ2-1; CDR3: CATSRARGSYNEQFF; DNA: TGTGCCACCAGCAGAGCCAGGGGATCCTACAATGAGCAGTTCTTC